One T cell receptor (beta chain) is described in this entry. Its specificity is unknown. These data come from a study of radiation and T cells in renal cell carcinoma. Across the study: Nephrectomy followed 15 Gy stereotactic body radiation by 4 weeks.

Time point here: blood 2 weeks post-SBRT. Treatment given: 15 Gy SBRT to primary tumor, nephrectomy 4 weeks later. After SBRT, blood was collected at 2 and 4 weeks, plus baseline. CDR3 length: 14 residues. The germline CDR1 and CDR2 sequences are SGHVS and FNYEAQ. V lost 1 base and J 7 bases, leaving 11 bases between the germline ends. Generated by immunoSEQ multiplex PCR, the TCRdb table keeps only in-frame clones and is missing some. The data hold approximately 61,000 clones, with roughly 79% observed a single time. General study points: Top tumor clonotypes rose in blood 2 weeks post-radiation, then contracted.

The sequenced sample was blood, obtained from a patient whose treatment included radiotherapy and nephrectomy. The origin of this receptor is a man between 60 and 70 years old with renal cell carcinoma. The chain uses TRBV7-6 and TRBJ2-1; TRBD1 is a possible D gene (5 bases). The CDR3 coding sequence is TGTGCCAGCAGCTTAGTGCAGGGCCCGAATGAGCAGTTCTTC. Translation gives CASSLVQGPNEQFF. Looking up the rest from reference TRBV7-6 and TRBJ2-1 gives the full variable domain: GAGVSQSPRYKVTKRGQDVALRCDPISGHVSLYWYRQALGQGPEFLTYFNYEAQQDKSGLPNDRFSAERPEGSISTLTIQRTEQRDSAMYRCASSLVQGPNEQFFGPGTRLTVL.